This TCR beta chain is from a study of cytomegalovirus exposure and HLA in healthy donors. Study-wide background: Caucasian-associated ancestry cluster membership applied to just over 80% of approximately 400 genotyped donors.

Trimming stripped 7 bases from V and 2 bases from J, with 17 bases between. CDR3 size: 14 residues. Germline CDR1 and CDR2: GTSNPN and SVGIG (reference sequence). The PCR had 60 Vbeta and 13 Jbeta primers. The protocol was immunoSEQ multiplex PCR, while the TCRdb copy is restricted to in-frame clones and leaves out a portion. The profile covers around 130,000 clones, with more than 60% appearing a single time and around 2.1% taken by the ten largest. Whole-study findings and limits: The presence/absence work took it that sequencing depth was about the same across donors.

There were likely unrecorded immune exposures, though donors were nominally healthy when sampled. As for this clone: Antigen specificity is unknown.

The receptor's source is a woman in her thirties or forties in good health and CMV-seropositive. The sample consisted of PBMCs. The J gene is TRBJ2-5, the V gene TRBV30, with D unclear. CDR3 amino acids: CALQPQTSQETQYF. The DNA for the CDR3 is TGTGCCTTACAGCCGCAGACCTCGCAAGAGACCCAGTACTTC.